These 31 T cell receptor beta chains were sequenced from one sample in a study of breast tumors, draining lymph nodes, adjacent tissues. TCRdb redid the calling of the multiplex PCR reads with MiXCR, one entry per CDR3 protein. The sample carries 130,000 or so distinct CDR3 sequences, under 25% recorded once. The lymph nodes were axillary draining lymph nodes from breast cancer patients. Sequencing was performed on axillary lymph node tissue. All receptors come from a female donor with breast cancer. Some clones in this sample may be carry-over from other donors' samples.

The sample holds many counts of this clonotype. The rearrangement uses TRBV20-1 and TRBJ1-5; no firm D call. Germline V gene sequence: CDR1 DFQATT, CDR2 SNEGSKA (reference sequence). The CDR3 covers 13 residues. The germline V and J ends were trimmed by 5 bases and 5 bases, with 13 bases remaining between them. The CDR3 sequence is CSASGREDQPQHF. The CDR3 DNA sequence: TGCAGTGCTTCCGGGAGGGAAGATCAGCCCCAGCATTTT.

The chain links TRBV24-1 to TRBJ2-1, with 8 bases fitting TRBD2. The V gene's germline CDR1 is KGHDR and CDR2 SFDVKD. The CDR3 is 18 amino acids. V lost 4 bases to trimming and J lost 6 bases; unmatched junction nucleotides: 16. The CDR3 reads CATSDHPTGTRRGNEQFF. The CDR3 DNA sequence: TGTGCCACCAGTGACCACCCCACCGGGACTAGGAGGGGCAATGAGCAGTTCTTC.

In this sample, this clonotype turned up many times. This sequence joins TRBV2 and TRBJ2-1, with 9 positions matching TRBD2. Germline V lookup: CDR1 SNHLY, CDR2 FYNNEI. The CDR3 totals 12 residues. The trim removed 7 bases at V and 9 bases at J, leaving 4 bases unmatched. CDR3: CASTSSGVEQFF. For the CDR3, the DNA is TGTGCCAGCACCTCTAGCGGGGTTGAGCAGTTCTTC.

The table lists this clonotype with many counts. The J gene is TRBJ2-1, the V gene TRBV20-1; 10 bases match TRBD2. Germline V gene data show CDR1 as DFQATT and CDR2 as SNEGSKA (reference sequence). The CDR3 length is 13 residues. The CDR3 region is CRVAGGLDNEQFF. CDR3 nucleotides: TGCAGAGTAGCGGGAGGACTTGACAATGAGCAGTTCTTC.

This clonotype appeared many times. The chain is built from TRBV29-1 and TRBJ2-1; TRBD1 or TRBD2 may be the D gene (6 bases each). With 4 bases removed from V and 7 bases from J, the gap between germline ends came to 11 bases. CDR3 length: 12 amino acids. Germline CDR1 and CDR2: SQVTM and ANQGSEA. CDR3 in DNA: TGCAGCGTTGTGAGGAGGGGGAATGAGCAGTTCTTC. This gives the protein CSVVRRGNEQFF.

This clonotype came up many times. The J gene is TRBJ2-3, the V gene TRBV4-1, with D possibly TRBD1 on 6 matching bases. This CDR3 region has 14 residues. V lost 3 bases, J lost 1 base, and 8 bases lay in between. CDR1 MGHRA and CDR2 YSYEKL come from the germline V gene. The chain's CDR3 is CASSQRTGTDTQYF. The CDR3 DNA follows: TGCGCCAGCAGCCAGAGGACAGGCACAGATACGCAGTATTTT.

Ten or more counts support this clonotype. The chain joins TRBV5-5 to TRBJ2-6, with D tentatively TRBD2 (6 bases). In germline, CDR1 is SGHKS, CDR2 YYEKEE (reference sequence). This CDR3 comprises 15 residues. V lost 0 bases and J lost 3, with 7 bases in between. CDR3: CASSLGRVGANVLTF. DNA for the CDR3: TGTGCCAGCAGCTTGGGGAGGGTTGGGGCCAACGTCCTGACTTTC. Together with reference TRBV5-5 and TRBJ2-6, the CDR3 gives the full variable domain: DAGVTQSPTHLIKTRGQQVTLRCSPISGHKSVSWYQQVLGQGPQFIFQYYEKEERGRGNFPDRFSARQFPNYSSELNVNALLLGDSALYLCASSLGRVGANVLTFGAGSRLTVL.

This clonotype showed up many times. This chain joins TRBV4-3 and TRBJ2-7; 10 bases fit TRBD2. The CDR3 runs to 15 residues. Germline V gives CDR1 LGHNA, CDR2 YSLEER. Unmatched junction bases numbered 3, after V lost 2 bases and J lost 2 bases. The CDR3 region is CASSQIAGGPYEQYF. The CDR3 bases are TGCGCCAGCAGCCAAATAGCGGGAGGACCCTACGAGCAGTACTTC.

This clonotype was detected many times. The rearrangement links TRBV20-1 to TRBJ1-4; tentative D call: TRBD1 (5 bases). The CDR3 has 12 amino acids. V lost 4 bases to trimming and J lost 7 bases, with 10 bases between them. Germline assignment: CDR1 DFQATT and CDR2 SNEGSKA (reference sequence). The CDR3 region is CSATGASEKLFF. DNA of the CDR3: TGCAGTGCTACCGGGGCGAGTGAAAAACTGTTTTTT.

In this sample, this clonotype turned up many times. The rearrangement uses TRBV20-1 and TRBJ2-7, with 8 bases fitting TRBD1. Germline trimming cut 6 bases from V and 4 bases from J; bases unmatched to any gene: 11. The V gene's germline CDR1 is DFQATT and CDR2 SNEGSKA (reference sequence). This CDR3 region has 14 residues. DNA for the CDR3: TGCAGTGCAGCTGACAGGGGCAAGCGGTACGAGCAGTACTTC. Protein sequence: CSAADRGKRYEQYF.

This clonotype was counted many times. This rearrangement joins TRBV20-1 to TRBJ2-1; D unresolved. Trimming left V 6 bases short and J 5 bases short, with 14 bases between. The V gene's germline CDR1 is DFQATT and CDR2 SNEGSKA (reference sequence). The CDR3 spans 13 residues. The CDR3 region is CSARRLTNNEQFF. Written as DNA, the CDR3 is TGCAGTGCCCGGCGACTCACGAACAATGAGCAGTTCTTC.

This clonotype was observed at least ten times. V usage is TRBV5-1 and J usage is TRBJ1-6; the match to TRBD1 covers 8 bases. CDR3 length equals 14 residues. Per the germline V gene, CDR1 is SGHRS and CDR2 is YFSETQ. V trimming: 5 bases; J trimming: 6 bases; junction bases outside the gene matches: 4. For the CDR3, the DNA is TGCGCCAGCAGGGCCGACAGGGGTAATTCACCCCTCCACTTT. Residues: CASRADRGNSPLHF.

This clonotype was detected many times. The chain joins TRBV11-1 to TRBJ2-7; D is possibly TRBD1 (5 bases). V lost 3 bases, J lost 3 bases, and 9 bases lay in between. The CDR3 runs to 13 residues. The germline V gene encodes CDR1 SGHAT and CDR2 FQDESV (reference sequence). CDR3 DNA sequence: TGTGCCAGCAGCTTCTCGGACAACTACGAGCAGTACTTC. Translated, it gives CASSFSDNYEQYF.

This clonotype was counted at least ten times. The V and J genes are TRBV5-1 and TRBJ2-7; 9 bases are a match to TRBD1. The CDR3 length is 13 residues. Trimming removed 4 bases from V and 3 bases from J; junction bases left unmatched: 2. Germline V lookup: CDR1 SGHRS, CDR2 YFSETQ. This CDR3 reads CASSTDRGYEQYF. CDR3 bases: TGCGCCAGCAGCACGGACAGGGGCTACGAGCAGTACTTC.

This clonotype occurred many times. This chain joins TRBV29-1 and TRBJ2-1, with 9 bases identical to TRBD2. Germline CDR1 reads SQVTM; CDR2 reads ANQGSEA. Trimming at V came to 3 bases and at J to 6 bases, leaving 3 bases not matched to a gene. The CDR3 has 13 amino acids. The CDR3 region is CSVDSGRSNEQFF. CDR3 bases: TGCAGCGTTGACAGCGGGAGGAGCAATGAGCAGTTCTTC.

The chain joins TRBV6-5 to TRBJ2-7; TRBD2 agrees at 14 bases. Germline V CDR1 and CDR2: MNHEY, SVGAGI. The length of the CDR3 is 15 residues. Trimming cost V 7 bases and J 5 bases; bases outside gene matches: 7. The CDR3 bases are TGTGCCAGCACCGGGACTAGCGGGAGTCGGCACGAGCAGTACTTC. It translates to CASTGTSGSRHEQYF.

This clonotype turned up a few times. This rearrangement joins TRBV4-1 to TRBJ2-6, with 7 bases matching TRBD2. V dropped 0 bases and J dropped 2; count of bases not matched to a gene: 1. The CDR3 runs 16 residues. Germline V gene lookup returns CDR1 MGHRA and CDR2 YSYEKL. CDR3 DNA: TGCGCCAGCAGCCAAGAGGGGGGGGCTGGGGCCAACGTCCTGACTTTC. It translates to CASSQEGGAGANVLTF.

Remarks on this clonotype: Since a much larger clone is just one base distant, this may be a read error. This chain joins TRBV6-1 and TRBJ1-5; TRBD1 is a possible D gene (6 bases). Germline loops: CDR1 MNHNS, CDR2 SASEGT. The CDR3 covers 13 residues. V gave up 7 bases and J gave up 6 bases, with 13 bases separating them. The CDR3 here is CASTDRISQPQHF. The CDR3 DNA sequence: TGTGCCAGCACAGACAGGATCAGTCAGCCCCAGCATTTT.

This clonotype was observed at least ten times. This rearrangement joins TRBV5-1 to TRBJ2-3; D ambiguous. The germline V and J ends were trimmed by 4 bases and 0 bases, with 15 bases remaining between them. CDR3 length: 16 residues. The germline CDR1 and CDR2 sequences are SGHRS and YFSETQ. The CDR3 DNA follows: TGCGCCAGCAGCCCCCGGAGTGGCGGTAGCACAGATACGCAGTATTTT. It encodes CASSPRSGGSTDTQYF.

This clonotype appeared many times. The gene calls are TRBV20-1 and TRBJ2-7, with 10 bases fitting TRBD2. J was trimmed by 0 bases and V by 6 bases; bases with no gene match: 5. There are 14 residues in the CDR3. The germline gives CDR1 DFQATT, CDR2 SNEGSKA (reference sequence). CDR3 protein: CSATGTSDSYEQYF. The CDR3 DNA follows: TGCAGTGCAACCGGGACTAGCGACTCCTACGAGCAGTACTTC.

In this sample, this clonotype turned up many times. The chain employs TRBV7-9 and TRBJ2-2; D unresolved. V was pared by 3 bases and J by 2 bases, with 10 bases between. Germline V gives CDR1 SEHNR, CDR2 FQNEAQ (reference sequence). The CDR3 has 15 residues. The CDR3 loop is CASSFSGSNTGELFF. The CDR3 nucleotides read TGTGCCAGCAGCTTTTCTGGCAGCAACACCGGGGAGCTGTTTTTT.

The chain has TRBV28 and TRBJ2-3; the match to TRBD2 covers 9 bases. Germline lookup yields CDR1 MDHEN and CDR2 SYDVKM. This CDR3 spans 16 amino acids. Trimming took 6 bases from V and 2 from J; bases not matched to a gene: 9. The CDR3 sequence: CASRQGPGLATDTQYF. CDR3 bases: TGTGCCAGCAGACAGGGGCCGGGACTAGCCACAGATACGCAGTATTTT. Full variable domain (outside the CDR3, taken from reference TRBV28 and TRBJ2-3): DVKVTQSSRYLVKRTGEKVFLECVQDMDHENMFWYRQDPGLGLRLIYFSYDVKMKEKGDIPEGYSVSREKKERFSLILESASTNQTSMYLCASRQGPGLATDTQYFGPGTRLTVL.

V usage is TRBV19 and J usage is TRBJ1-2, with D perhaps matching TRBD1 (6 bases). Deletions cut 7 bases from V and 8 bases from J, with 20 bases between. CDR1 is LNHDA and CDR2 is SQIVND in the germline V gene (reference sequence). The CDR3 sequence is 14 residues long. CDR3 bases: TGTGCCAGTATTAGGGGTCAGGGGCATGGCGGCTACACCTTC. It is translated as CASIRGQGHGGYTF.

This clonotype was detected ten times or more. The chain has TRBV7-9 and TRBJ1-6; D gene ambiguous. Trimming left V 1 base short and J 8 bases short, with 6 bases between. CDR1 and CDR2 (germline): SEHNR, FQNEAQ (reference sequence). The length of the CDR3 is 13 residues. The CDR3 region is CASSLEGDSPLHF. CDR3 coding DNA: TGTGCCAGCAGCTTAGAGGGCGATTCACCCCTCCACTTT.

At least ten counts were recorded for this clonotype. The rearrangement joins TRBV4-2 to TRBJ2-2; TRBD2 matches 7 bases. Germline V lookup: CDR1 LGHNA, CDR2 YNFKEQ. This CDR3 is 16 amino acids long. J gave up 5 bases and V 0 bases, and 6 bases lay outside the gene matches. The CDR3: CASSQDEGRETGELFF. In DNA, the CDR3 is TGTGCCAGCAGCCAAGACGAAGGGAGGGAGACCGGGGAGCTGTTTTTT.

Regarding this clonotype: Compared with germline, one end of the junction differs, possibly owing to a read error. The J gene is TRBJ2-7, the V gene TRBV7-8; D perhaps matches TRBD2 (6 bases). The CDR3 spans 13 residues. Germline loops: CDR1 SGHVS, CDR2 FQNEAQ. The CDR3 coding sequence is TGTGCCAGCGGCCTTAGCGGAAGAGACGAGCGGTACTTC. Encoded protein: CASGLSGRDERYF.

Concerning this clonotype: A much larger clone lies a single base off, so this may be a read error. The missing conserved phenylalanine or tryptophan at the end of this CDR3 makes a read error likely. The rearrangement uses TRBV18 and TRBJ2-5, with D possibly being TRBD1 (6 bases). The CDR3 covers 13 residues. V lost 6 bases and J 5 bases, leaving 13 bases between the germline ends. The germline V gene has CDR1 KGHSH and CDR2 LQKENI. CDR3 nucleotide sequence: TGTGCCAGCTCCAACAGGGCTGGGGAGACCCAGTACCTC. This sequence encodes CASSNRAGETQYL.

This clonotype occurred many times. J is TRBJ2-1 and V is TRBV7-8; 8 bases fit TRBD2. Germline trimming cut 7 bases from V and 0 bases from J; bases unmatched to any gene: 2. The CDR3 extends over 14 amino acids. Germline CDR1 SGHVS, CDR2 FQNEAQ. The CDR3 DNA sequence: TGTGCCAGCAACAGCGGGAGCTCCTACAATGAGCAGTTCTTC. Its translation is CASNSGSSYNEQFF.

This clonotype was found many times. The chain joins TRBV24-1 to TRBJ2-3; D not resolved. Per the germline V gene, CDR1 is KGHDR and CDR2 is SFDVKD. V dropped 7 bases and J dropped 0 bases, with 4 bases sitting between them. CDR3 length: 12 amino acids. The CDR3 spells CATSGSTDTQYF. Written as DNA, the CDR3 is TGTGCCACCAGCGGGAGCACAGATACGCAGTATTTT.

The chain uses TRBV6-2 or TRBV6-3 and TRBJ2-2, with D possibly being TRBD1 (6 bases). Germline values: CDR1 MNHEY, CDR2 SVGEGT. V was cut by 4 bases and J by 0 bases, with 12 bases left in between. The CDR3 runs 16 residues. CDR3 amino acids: CASSFRGQPNTGELFF. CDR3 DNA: TGTGCCAGCAGTTTTCGCGGACAGCCGAACACCGGGGAGCTGTTTTTT.

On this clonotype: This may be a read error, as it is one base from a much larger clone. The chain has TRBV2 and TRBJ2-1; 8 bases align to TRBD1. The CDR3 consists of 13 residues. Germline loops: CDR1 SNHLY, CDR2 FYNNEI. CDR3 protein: CTSKTDRVHEQFF. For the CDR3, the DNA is TGTACCAGCAAGACGGACAGGGTGCATGAGCAGTTCTTC.